A single sample gave rise to the 6 T cell receptor beta chains below, sequenced in a study of control samples from healthy donors and cancer patients. Produced via immunoSEQ multiplex PCR; TCRdb's table is partial and in-frame only. The table records about 150,000 clones, just under 95% of them present only once. Sequencing was performed on PBMCs. Every receptor here comes from a man aged 60 to 75 with colorectal cancer.

The J gene is TRBJ1-5, the V gene TRBV5-4, with unresolved D. V was cut by 0 bases and J by 11 bases, with 9 bases left in between. The CDR3 spans 12 residues. Looked up from germline, CDR1 is SGHNT and CDR2 is YYREEE (reference sequence). CDR3 coding DNA: TGTGCCAGCAGCTTGGACGGCAGGTCCCAGCATTTT. Its translation is CASSLDGRSQHF.

The CDR3 coding sequence is TGTGCCTGGAGTGCCGGGCCGGTAGCCTACGAGCAGTACTTC. It specifies CAWSAGPVAYEQYF. V and J are TRBV30 and TRBJ2-7; D gene uncertain. V was cut by 1 base and J by 2 bases, with 12 bases left in between. CDR3 size: 14 residues. The germline CDR1 and CDR2 sequences are GTSNPN and SVGIG (reference sequence).

This chain connects TRBV6-6 to TRBJ1-5, with 9 nucleotides matching TRBD1. The V gene end was trimmed by 0 bases and the J gene end by 6 bases; junction bases not matched to a gene: 6. Germline CDR1 reads MNHNY; CDR2 reads SVGAGI (reference sequence). The CDR3 length is 16 residues. The CDR3: CASSYSDTGGGQPQHF. The CDR3 DNA reads TGTGCCAGCAGTTACTCGGACACAGGGGGCGGTCAGCCCCAGCATTTT.

CDR3 amino acids: CASSGTNYGYTF. The CDR3 DNA reads TGTGCCAGCTCTGGGACTAACTATGGCTACACCTTC. The chain couples TRBV6-5 to TRBJ1-2; D not resolved. There are 12 residues in the CDR3. Germline CDR1 reads MNHEY; CDR2 reads SVGAGI. Deletions cut 8 bases from V and 0 bases from J, with 7 bases between.

V and J are TRBV19 and TRBJ1-2; tentative D call: TRBD1 (6 bases). The germline V gene has CDR1 LNHDA and CDR2 SQIVND (reference sequence). This CDR3 region has 14 residues. The germline V and J ends were trimmed by 4 bases and 2 bases, with 11 bases remaining between them. CDR3: CASSRLRGNYGYTF. The CDR3, as DNA: TGTGCCAGTAGTAGGCTCAGGGGAAACTATGGCTACACCTTC. The full variable domain, its missing parts supplied by reference TRBV19 and TRBJ1-2, is DGGITQSPKYLFRKEGQNVTLSCEQNLNHDAMYWYRQDPGQGLRLIYYSQIVNDFQKGDIAEGYSVSREKKESFPLTVTSAQKNPTAFYLCASSRLRGNYGYTFGSGTRLTVV.

The chain couples TRBV7-8 to TRBJ2-7; D may match TRBD1 or TRBD2 (5 bases each). CDR1 and CDR2 (germline): SGHVS, FQNEAQ. CDR3 length equals 14 residues. The V end was cut by 2 bases, the J end by 1 base, with 9 bases between. For the CDR3, the DNA is TGTGCCAGCAGCTTAACGAGGGGTTCCTACGAGCAGTACTTC. Amino acids: CASSLTRGSYEQYF. Supplemented by reference TRBV7-8 and TRBJ2-7, the full variable domain reads GAGVSQSPRYKVAKRGQDVALRCDPISGHVSLFWYQQALGQGPEFLTYFQNEAQLDKSGLPSDRFFAERPEGSVSTLKIQRTQQEDSAVYLCASSLTRGSYEQYFGPGTRLTVT.